This T cell receptor (beta chain) was sequenced for a study of OX40 agonist ivuxolimab in advanced cancers. Background on the study: Aged 23 to 79 with a mean of approximately 60 years, they were almost 85% male.

Clones were sequenced by immunoSEQ multiplex PCR, and TCRdb holds only the in-frame ones, with some missing. The sample consists of about 46,000 clones, about nine tenths of them appearing once. V was cut by 2 bases and J by 3 bases, with 2 bases left in between. The CDR3 is made up of 11 amino acids. In germline, CDR1 is DFQATT, CDR2 SNEGSKA (reference sequence). The chain joins TRBV20-1 to TRBJ2-1; D unresolved. The sequencing here drew on CD4+ or CD8+ T cells sorted from blood, taken in a trial of the OX40 agonist ivuxolimab. This TCR came from an adult with an advanced solid tumor such as melanoma, head and neck, liver or kidney cancer. The CDR3 is CSARNYNEQFF. CDR3 nucleotide sequence: TGCAGTGCTAGAAACTACAATGAGCAGTTCTTC.